What follows is one T cell receptor beta chain and its context. Assay used: immunoSEQ multiplex PCR; TCRdb lists only in-frame clones, some missing. The data contain about 150,000 clones, 70% to 90% of them seen just once; the ten biggest clones take up around 8%. The data are from a study of blood T cell repertoires in COVID-19. Study-wide background: Spain, Italy and the United States supplied samples that represented acute and convalescent COVID-19.

Enrollment of patients from Seattle took place during active infection, with longitudinal follow-up. CDR1 is MNHEY and CDR2 is SVGEGT in the germline V gene. V was cut by 4 bases and J by 0 bases, with 10 bases left in between. The CDR3 has 14 residues. Sequenced: peripheral blood. The gene calls are TRBV6-2 or TRBV6-3 and TRBJ2-7; D is perhaps TRBD1 (6 bases). This clonotype originated in a woman between 55 and 75 years old with COVID-19, enrolled during active disease. CDR3 in amino acids: CASSLTGYSYEQYF. CDR3 sequence (DNA): TGTGCCAGCAGTTTGACAGGATACTCCTACGAGCAGTACTTC.